The next 24 T cell receptor beta chains were all read from a single sample in a study of early T cells in non-severe SARS-CoV-2 infection. TCRdb reprocessed the 5' RACE reads with MiXCR, giving one entry per CDR3 protein. This table holds tens of thousands of distinct CDR3 sequences, around 4.5% found once. The sequenced sample was whole blood. Receptors were obtained from an adult who was a healthcare worker with PCR-confirmed SARS-CoV-2 infection or an uninfected control (not recorded which).

V gene TRBV11-2 combines with J gene TRBJ2-1, with 8 positions matching TRBD2. The CDR3 sequence is 15 residues long. Losses at the gene ends were 4 bases for V and 3 bases for J; bases not matched to a gene: 5. The germline V gene encodes CDR1 SGHAT and CDR2 FQNNGV. CDR3 DNA: TGTGCCAGCAGCTCGAGCGGGGGTATCTACAATGAGCAGTTCTTC. Residues: CASSSSGGIYNEQFF. Using reference TRBV11-2 and TRBJ2-1 for the parts outside the CDR3, the full variable domain is EAGVAQSPRYKIIEKRQSVAFWCNPISGHATLYWYQQILGQGPKLLIQFQNNGVVDDSQLPKDRFSAERLKGVDSTLKIQPAKLEDSAVYLCASSSSGGIYNEQFFGPGTRLTVL.

This clonotype was detected many times. The chain couples TRBV6-2 or TRBV6-3 to TRBJ2-1; 8 bases are shared with TRBD1. Germline V gene lookup returns CDR1 MNHEY and CDR2 SVGEGT. CDR3 length: 21 amino acids. With V trimmed by 0 bases and J by 1 base, 17 bases remained unmatched. CDR3 sequence (DNA): TGTGCCAGCAGTTACTCGGGGACAGGTCTTAGGTGGACTCCGTCCTACAATGAGCAGTTCTTC. This encodes CASSYSGTGLRWTPSYNEQFF.

A few counts support this clonotype. The genes are TRBV4-1 and TRBJ1-2; D call uncertain. The CDR3 has 15 amino acids. Trimming stripped 1 base from V and 0 bases from J, with 9 bases between. The germline gives CDR1 MGHRA, CDR2 YSYEKL. DNA of the CDR3: TGCGCCAGCAGCCAAGGCGGAAGCTCTAACTATGGCTACACCTTC. Its translation is CASSQGGSSNYGYTF.

The chain couples TRBV20-1 to TRBJ2-3; D is unclear. The germline V gene encodes CDR1 DFQATT and CDR2 SNEGSKA (reference sequence). Trimming cost V 2 bases and J 1 base, with 13 bases left between them. The CDR3 covers 15 residues. CDR3 sequence (DNA): TGCAGTGCTAGATCGGTTAGGTTGGGCACAGATACGCAGTATTTT. Translating it yields CSARSVRLGTDTQYF.

This clonotype showed up many times. CDR3 residues: CASKVRAESNEQFF. DNA of the CDR3: TGTGCCAGCAAGGTGAGGGCAGAAAGCAATGAGCAGTTCTTC. This chain links TRBV2 with TRBJ2-1; D might be TRBD2 (5 bases). Germline CDR1 reads SNHLY; CDR2 reads FYNNEI. The CDR3 is made up of 14 amino acids. V shed 7 bases and J shed 6 bases, with 16 bases lying between them.

This chain uses TRBV29-1 with TRBJ2-1, with a weak D call TRBD2 (6 bases). The V gene's germline CDR1 is SQVTM and CDR2 ANQGSEA. The CDR3 extends over 14 amino acids. V was pared by 7 bases and J by 3 bases, with 16 bases between. DNA of the CDR3: TGCAGCGCTACCCGGGACTGGGACTACAATGAGCAGTTCTTC. Translation: CSATRDWDYNEQFF.

This clonotype was seen more than once but under ten times. V gene TRBV29-1 combines with J gene TRBJ2-2; perhaps TRBD2 as D (6 bases). Germline CDR1 reads SQVTM; CDR2 reads ANQGSEA. V lost 4 bases to trimming and J lost 1 base, with 10 bases between them. The CDR3 runs to 14 residues. The CDR3 region is CSVVSGLNTGELFF. The CDR3 DNA is TGCAGCGTTGTTAGCGGACTGAACACCGGGGAGCTGTTTTTT.

At least ten counts were recorded for this clonotype. DNA of the CDR3: TGTGCCAGCAGCTTATTCGGGACAGGGGAGGATACGCAGTATTTT. Translating it yields CASSLFGTGEDTQYF. This rearrangement joins TRBV7-9 to TRBJ2-3; TRBD1 aligns across 10 bases. In germline, CDR1 is SEHNR, CDR2 FQNEAQ (reference sequence). The CDR3 length is 15 residues. Trimming cost V 2 bases and J 6 bases; bases outside gene matches: 5. Drawing the rest from reference TRBV7-9 and TRBJ2-3, the complete variable domain is DTGVSQNPRHKITKRGQNVTFRCDPISEHNRLYWYRQTLGQGPEFLTYFQNEAQLEKSRLLSDRFSAERPKGSFSTLEIQRTEQGDSAMYLCASSLFGTGEDTQYFGPGTRLTVL.

The table lists this clonotype with many counts. CDR3 loop: CASSLGPFDLAGRSYEQYF. The CDR3 region has the DNA TGTGCCAGCAGTTTAGGCCCCTTTGATCTAGCGGGACGAAGCTACGAGCAGTACTTC. The rearrangement joins TRBV28 to TRBJ2-7; 9 nucleotides agree with TRBD2. Germline V CDR1 and CDR2: MDHEN, SYDVKM. The CDR3 consists of 19 residues. V dropped 2 bases and J dropped 3; count of bases not matched to a gene: 17.

This clonotype was observed a handful of times. V and J are TRBV18 and TRBJ2-1; 9 bases line up with TRBD2. Unmatched junction bases numbered 9, after V lost 6 bases and J lost 0 bases. The V gene's germline CDR1 is KGHSH and CDR2 LQKENI. The CDR3 is 17 amino acids. CDR3 DNA: TGTGCCAGCTCGCATCCTAGCGGGGCGAGCTCCTACAATGAGCAGTTCTTC. This encodes CASSHPSGASSYNEQFF. Based on the CDR3 plus reference TRBV18 and TRBJ2-1, the full variable domain is NAGVMQNPRHLVRRRGQEARLRCSPMKGHSHVYWYRQLPEEGLKFMVYLQKENIIDESGMPKERFSAEFPKEGPSILRIQQVVRGDSAAYFCASSHPSGASSYNEQFFGPGTRLTVL.

This clonotype has at least ten counts. V and J are TRBV12-5 and TRBJ1-1; TRBD1 matches at 8 bases. This CDR3 is 14 amino acids long. Trimming took 6 bases from V and 1 from J; bases not matched to a gene: 4. The germline V gene has CDR1 LGHNT and CDR2 FRNRAP. CDR3 nucleotides: TGTGCTAGTGGCGCGGGACAGGCGAACACTGAAGCTTTCTTT. It codes for CASGAGQANTEAFF.

This clonotype has more than one count but fewer than ten. The gene calls are TRBV2 and TRBJ2-7, with TRBD2 identical over 11 bases. CDR1 is SNHLY, CDR2 FYNNEI, per germline. This CDR3 spans 14 amino acids. V was pared by 3 bases and J by 3 bases, with 1 base of the junction left unmatched. Here the CDR3 reads CASSETSGNYEQYF. In DNA form, the CDR3 reads TGTGCCAGCAGTGAGACTAGCGGGAACTACGAGCAGTACTTC. Filled out from reference TRBV2 and TRBJ2-7, the complete variable domain reads EPEVTQTPSHQVTQMGQEVILRCVPISNHLYFYWYRQILGQKVEFLVSFYNNEISEKSEIFDDQFSVERPDGSNFTLKIRSTKLEDSAMYFCASSETSGNYEQYFGPGTRLTVT.

The rearrangement links TRBV7-9 to TRBJ1-1; D remains unclear. There are 12 residues in the CDR3. The germline V gene has CDR1 SEHNR and CDR2 FQNEAQ (reference sequence). The germline V and J ends were trimmed by 4 bases and 6 bases, with 9 bases remaining between them. The CDR3 coding sequence is TGTGCCAGCAGCTCACGGGGAGCTGAAGCTTTCTTT. Protein: CASSSRGAEAFF.

This clonotype was observed a few times. The chain combines TRBV7-2 with TRBJ1-2, with D maybe TRBD1 (5 bases). Per germline, CDR1 SGHTA and CDR2 FQGNSA. The CDR3 is 15 amino acids. Trimming removed 5 bases from V and 4 bases from J, with 17 bases in between. The CDR3 bases are TGTGCCAGCAGCCCCCCCGGGACCTCGGGCTATGGCTACACCTTC. Translated: CASSPPGTSGYGYTF.

This clonotype has ten or more counts. This chain connects TRBV20-1 to TRBJ1-4; 8 nucleotides agree with TRBD1. J was trimmed by 10 bases and V by 4 bases; bases with no gene match: 8. The CDR3 sequence is 13 residues long. From germline, CDR1 is DFQATT and CDR2 SNEGSKA (reference sequence). This chain's CDR3 is CSAIGQGPGKLFF. Written as DNA, the CDR3 is TGCAGTGCTATTGGACAGGGCCCGGGAAAACTGTTTTTT.

This clonotype was counted ten times or more. The chain carries TRBV5-4 and TRBJ2-7, with TRBD2 as a possible D gene (6 bases). V lost 0 bases, J lost 2 bases, and 15 bases lay in between. CDR1 is SGHNT, CDR2 YYREEE, per germline (reference sequence). The CDR3 has 16 residues. As DNA, the CDR3 is TGTGCCAGCAGCTTGGGCGGGACCTCGAGCACCTACGAGCAGTACTTC. Translation gives CASSLGGTSSTYEQYF.

This clonotype came up many times. This chain connects TRBV6-1 to TRBJ1-1, with D hard to call. CDR3 size: 13 residues. CDR1 and CDR2 (germline): MNHNS, SASEGT. V was cut by 4 bases and J by 2 bases, with 8 bases left in between. The CDR3 reads CASSVLANTEAFF. CDR3 sequence (DNA): TGTGCCAGCAGTGTGCTTGCAAACACTGAAGCTTTCTTT.

Many counts were recorded for this clonotype. The chain recombines TRBV10-2 with TRBJ2-5; 8 bases align to TRBD2. Per germline, CDR1 WSHSY and CDR2 SAAADI. With V trimmed by 0 bases and J by 2 bases, 2 bases remained unmatched. This CDR3 contains 15 residues. CDR3 in amino acids: CASSESSGRQETQYF. CDR3 nucleotide sequence: TGCGCCAGCAGTGAGTCCAGCGGGAGACAAGAGACCCAGTACTTC.

By sample fraction, this clonotype is medium-sized. This chain joins TRBV3-1 and TRBJ2-4; D gene ambiguous. Per germline, CDR1 LGHDT and CDR2 YNNKEL (reference sequence). The CDR3 consists of 15 residues. Trimming stripped 1 base from V and 10 bases from J, with 17 bases between. CDR3 residues: CASSQGVGPRSIQYF. The DNA for the CDR3 is TGTGCCAGCAGCCAAGGAGTTGGCCCCAGAAGTATTCAGTACTTC.

This clonotype was seen many times. The V call is TRBV21-1, the J call TRBJ2-1; the DNA was not used to check the table's D call, TRBD1. TRBV21-1 is an annotated pseudogene. CDR3 length: 16 residues. The CDR3 nucleotides read TGTGCCAGCAGCAAGTTCGACAGGGGGTCCTACAATGAGCAGTTCTTC. Translation: CASSKFDRGSYNEQFF.

This clonotype was detected only a few times. This sequence joins TRBV11-2 and TRBJ1-2, with D possibly TRBD1 on 6 matching bases. The ends were cut back, 3 bases at V and 3 bases at J, with 11 bases in the middle. The germline CDR1 and CDR2 sequences are SGHAT and FQNNGV. The CDR3 has 14 amino acids. In nucleotides, the CDR3 is TGTGCCAGCAGCTTTTGGGGGCGCGACTATGGCTACACCTTC. Translated: CASSFWGRDYGYTF.

The sample holds many counts of this clonotype. The CDR3: CASSRTRSEQFF. DNA for the CDR3: TGTGCCAGCAGTCGGACACGGAGTGAGCAGTTCTTC. The gene calls are TRBV12-3 or TRBV12-4 and TRBJ2-1; tentative D call: TRBD1 (5 bases). Deletions cut 5 bases from V and 9 bases from J, with 11 bases between. This CDR3 comprises 12 residues.

This clonotype has only a few counts. The chain is built from TRBV28 and TRBJ2-4; TRBD1 or TRBD2 may be the D gene (5 bases each). Germline-derived CDR1 and CDR2 are MDHEN and SYDVKM. CDR3 length equals 14 residues. V lost 6 bases, J lost 4 bases, and 13 bases lay in between. The CDR3 nucleotides are TGTGCCAGCAGACCACCGGGGCCTAAAAACATTCAGTACTTC. Translation: CASRPPGPKNIQYF.

The table lists this clonotype with many counts. The V call is TRBV14, the J call TRBJ1-2; perhaps TRBD1 as D (5 bases). The CDR3 has 16 amino acids. The V and J ends lost 0 bases and 4 bases respectively, with 15 bases between them. Germline CDR1 SGHDN, CDR2 FVKESK. The CDR3 protein is CASSQDRKGDPYGYTF. The CDR3 DNA follows: TGTGCCAGCAGCCAAGATCGGAAAGGGGATCCCTATGGCTACACCTTC. Using reference TRBV14 and TRBJ1-2 for the parts outside the CDR3, the full variable domain is EAGVTQFPSHSVIEKGQTVTLRCDPISGHDNLYWYRRVMGKEIKFLLHFVKESKQDESGMPNNRFLAERTGGTYSTLKVQPAELEDSGVYFCASSQDRKGDPYGYTFGSGTRLTVV.